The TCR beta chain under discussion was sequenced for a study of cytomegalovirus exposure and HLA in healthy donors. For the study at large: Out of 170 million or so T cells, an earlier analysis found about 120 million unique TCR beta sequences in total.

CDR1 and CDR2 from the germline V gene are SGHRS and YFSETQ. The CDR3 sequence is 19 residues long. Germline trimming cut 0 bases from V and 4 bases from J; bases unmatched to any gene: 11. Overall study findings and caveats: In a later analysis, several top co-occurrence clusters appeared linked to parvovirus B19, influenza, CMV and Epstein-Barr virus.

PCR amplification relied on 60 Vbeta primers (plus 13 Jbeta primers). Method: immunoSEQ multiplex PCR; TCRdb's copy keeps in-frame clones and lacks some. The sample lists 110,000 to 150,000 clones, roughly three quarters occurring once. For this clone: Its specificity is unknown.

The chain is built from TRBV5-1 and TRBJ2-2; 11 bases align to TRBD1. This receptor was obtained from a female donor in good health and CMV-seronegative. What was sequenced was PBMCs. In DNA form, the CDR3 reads TGCGCCAGCAGCTTGGCCCCCCCATTGGGGACAGGGGGCACCGGGGAGCTGTTTTTT. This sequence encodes CASSLAPPLGTGGTGELFF. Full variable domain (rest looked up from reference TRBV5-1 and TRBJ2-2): KAGVTQTPRYLIKTRGQQVTLSCSPISGHRSVSWYQQTPGQGLQFLFEYFSETQRNKGNFPGRFSGRQFSNSRSEMNVSTLELGDSALYLCASSLAPPLGTGGTGELFFGEGSRLTVL.